The rows below give T cell receptor beta chains drawn from one sample of a study of regulatory T cells in long-lasting Graves disease. MiXCR was run by TCRdb on the multiplex PCR reads, yielding one entry per CDR3 protein. Altogether fewer than 450,000 distinct CDR3 sequences are present, 15% being singletons, with the ten largest covering approximately 7.8%. The sample was also linked to a second study, of T cells in Graves' hyperthyroidism and ophthalmopathy.

Sequences were derived from peripheral blood mononuclear cells (PBMCs), sampled at new diagnosis, from a patient treated with antithyroid drugs. These TCRs come from a woman in her forties with Graves disease. The CDR3 runs from the conserved cysteine through the conserved F or W. A D gene is named only where the DNA matches it firmly. Size is stated for part of the rows, as once, few or many counts, or as a class when the clone is expanded.

V gene	J gene	clone size	D gene	CDR3 protein	CDR3 DNA
TRBV4-3	TRBJ2-5	-	-	CASSQEGDGTAGETQYF	TGCGCCAGCAGCCAAGAAGGGGACGGAACCGCCGGAGAGACCCAGTACTTC
TRBV30	TRBJ2-1	few	TRBD2	CAWGIAGGSPYNEQFF	TGTGCCTGGGGGATAGCGGGAGGGTCCCCCTACAATGAGCAGTTCTTC
TRBV19	TRBJ2-3	few	-	CASRTGWDTQYF	TGTGCCAGTAGGACGGGATGGGATACGCAGTATTTT
TRBV3-1	TRBJ2-3	many	TRBD2	CASSPGLAGLTDTQYF	TGTGCCAGCAGCCCAGGACTAGCGGGACTCACAGATACGCAGTATTTT
TRBV19	TRBJ2-1	-	-	CASSIAPGARSDEQFF	TGTGCCAGTAGTATTGCGCCCGGGGCCCGGAGCGATGAGCAGTTCTTC
TRBV19	TRBJ2-5	many	TRBD2	CASSPPGPTSGKETQYF	TGTGCCAGTAGTCCCCCAGGTCCGACTAGCGGGAAAGAGACCCAGTACTTC
TRBV19	TRBJ1-1	-	-	CASSIRDGRRTEAFF	TGTGCCAGTAGTATTCGTGACGGTCGGCGGACCGAAGCTTTCTTT
TRBV19	TRBJ2-1	many	-	CASSMTDNEQFF	TGTGCCAGCAGCATGACGGATAATGAGCAGTTCTTC
TRBV18	TRBJ2-7	few	TRBD1	CASSREDRVEQYF	TGTGCCAGCTCCCGCGAGGACAGGGTCGAGCAGTACTTC
TRBV19	TRBJ2-7	few	TRBD1	CASSQQGQGNYEQYF	TGTGCCAGTAGTCAACAGGGACAGGGGAACTACGAGCAGTACTTC
TRBV7-4	TRBJ2-5	many	-	CASSSGGRKETQYF	TGTGCCAGCAGCTCCGGGGGGCGCAAAGAGACCCAGTACTTC
TRBV12-3/TRBV12-4	TRBJ1-1	many	-	CASGGGLNTEAFF	TGTGCCAGCGGGGGGGGCTTGAACACTGAAGCTTTCTTT
TRBV15	TRBJ2-1	-	-	CATSSNNEQFF	TGTGCCACCAGTAGTAACAATGAGCAGTTCTTC
TRBV28	TRBJ1-1	-	-	CASSRTGTYAEAFF	TGTGCCAGCAGTCGTACCGGGACCTACGCTGAAGCTTTCTTT
TRBV6-2/TRBV6-3	TRBJ2-1	many	TRBD1	CASNPGQGVFSEQFF	TGTGCCAGCAACCCGGGACAGGGTGTTTTCAGTGAGCAGTTCTTC
TRBV5-5	TRBJ2-3	many	TRBD2	CASSSGGSNSTDTQYF	TGTGCCAGCAGCTCGGGGGGTAGCAACAGCACAGATACGCAGTATTTT
TRBV6-2/TRBV6-3	TRBJ2-5	many	-	CASSKKGVQETQYF	TGTGCCAGCAGTAAAAAAGGGGTACAAGAGACCCAGTACTTC
TRBV7-2	TRBJ1-6	many	TRBD1	CASSWDRGSPLHF	TGTGCCAGCAGCTGGGACAGGGGTTCACCCCTCCACTTT
TRBV12-3/TRBV12-4	TRBJ1-1	many	TRBD1	CASSLQQGAILVTEAFF	TGTGCCAGCAGCCTTCAACAGGGGGCGATTTTGGTCACTGAAGCTTTCTTT
TRBV28	TRBJ1-3	-	-	CASREAGTTGNTIYF	TGTGCCAGCAGGGAAGCAGGGACCACTGGAAACACCATATATTTT
TRBV5-6	TRBJ1-1	-	-	CASSKTVNTEAFF	TGTGCCAGCAGCAAGACAGTGAACACTGAAGCTTTCTTT
TRBV19	TRBJ1-5	-	-	CASSIVASGRLQHF	TGTGCCAGTAGTATAGTTGCTAGCGGGAGGCTTCAGCATTTT
TRBV11-2	TRBJ2-5	many	-	CASSPRETQYF	TGTGCCAGCAGCCCCCGAGAGACCCAGTACTTC
TRBV5-1	TRBJ2-7	-	TRBD1	CASSLEGQAPYEQYF	TGCGCCAGCAGCTTGGAGGGACAGGCACCCTACGAGCAGTACTTC
TRBV20-1	TRBJ2-7	-	TRBD1	CSALFGQGPSYEQYF	TGCAGTGCCCTCTTTGGACAGGGCCCTTCCTACGAGCAGTACTTC
TRBV9	TRBJ2-3	-	-	CASNKHTDTQYF	TGTGCCAGCAACAAGCACACAGATACGCAGTATTTT
TRBV27	TRBJ2-7	large	-	CASGTNTYEQYF	TGTGCCAGCGGAACTAACACTTACGAGCAGTACTTC
TRBV11-3	TRBJ2-3	many	-	CASRPDDADTQYF	TGTGCCAGCAGACCGGACGACGCAGATACGCAGTATTTT
TRBV5-1	TRBJ2-7	many	-	CASSFQGQDEQYF	TGCGCCAGCAGCTTTCAGGGTCAGGACGAGCAGTACTTC
TRBV20-1	TRBJ2-7	many	TRBD2	CSARASGRLYEQYF	TGCAGTGCTAGGGCTAGCGGGCGGTTATACGAGCAGTACTTC
TRBV15	TRBJ2-5	-	TRBD2	CATSGGLAQETQYF	TGTGCCACCAGCGGGGGACTAGCCCAAGAGACCCAGTACTTC
TRBV7-8	TRBJ1-1	many	-	CASSLGGRIENEAFF	TGTGCCAGCAGCTTAGGGGGCAGGATCGAAAATGAAGCTTTCTTT
TRBV4-1	TRBJ1-4	many	TRBD1	CASSQDRGRVGTNEKLFF	TGCGCCAGCAGCCAGGACAGGGGGCGAGTCGGGACTAATGAAAAACTGTTTTTT
TRBV19	TRBJ2-7	-	-	CASSIGGPGHYEQYF	TGTGCCAGTAGTATAGGGGGGCCGGGCCACTACGAGCAGTACTTC
TRBV20-1	TRBJ2-1	many	-	CSASGGNPSGEQFF	TGCAGTGCTAGTGGGGGAAACCCTTCCGGGGAGCAGTTCTTC
TRBV27	TRBJ2-7	-	-	CASSLSRRGLRTYEQYF	TGTGCCAGCAGTTTATCTAGACGGGGGCTGCGCACCTACGAGCAGTACTTC
TRBV6-1	TRBJ2-3	-	TRBD1	CASSLGQRDTDTQYF	TGTGCCAGCAGTCTGGGACAGAGGGACACAGATACGCAGTATTTT
TRBV5-1	TRBJ2-1	-	-	CASSLLSGGYNEQFF	TGCGCCAGCAGCTTACTGAGCGGAGGCTACAATGAGCAGTTCTTC
TRBV14	TRBJ1-2	many	-	CASSPLGGRRFYGYTF	TGTGCCAGCAGCCCCCTGGGCGGACGGCGGTTCTATGGCTACACCTTC
TRBV7-2	TRBJ2-4	many	-	CASSLEGSGLMVF	TGTGCCAGCAGCTTAGAGGGGTCGGGACTTATGGTTTTC
TRBV28	TRBJ2-7	many	TRBD2	CASSNPRTESGTSGRAYISYEQYF	TGTGCCAGCAGTAACCCACGGACGGAATCCGGGACTAGCGGGAGGGCCTACATCTCCTACGAGCAGTACTTC
TRBV2	TRBJ2-5	many	-	CASSPGRAQETQYF	TGTGCCAGCAGTCCTGGACGGGCACAAGAGACCCAGTACTTC
TRBV7-2	TRBJ2-3	many	TRBD2	CASSKPSTSASTDTQYF	TGTGCCAGCAGCAAACCCTCCACTAGCGCAAGCACAGATACGCAGTATTTT
TRBV28	TRBJ1-5	many	-	CASSLLAVVNQPQHF	TGTGCCAGCAGTTTATTGGCAGTGGTCAATCAGCCCCAGCATTTT
TRBV4-3	TRBJ2-7	few	TRBD2	CASSQYVGLAGTSYEQYF	TGCGCCAGCAGCCAATACGTGGGACTAGCGGGAACCAGCTACGAGCAGTACTTC
TRBV7-3	TRBJ2-6	many	-	CASSFGSSGANVLTF	TGTGCCAGCAGCTTCGGGAGCTCTGGGGCCAACGTCCTGACTTTC
TRBV12-3/TRBV12-4	TRBJ1-3	many	TRBD1	CASNRGISGNTIYF	TGTGCCAGCAACAGGGGAATCTCTGGAAACACCATATATTTT
TRBV7-6	TRBJ2-1	few	TRBD2	CASSLGWAGEGNEQFF	TGTGCCAGCAGCTTAGGGTGGGCGGGAGAGGGGAATGAGCAGTTCTTC
TRBV7-9	TRBJ2-3	-	TRBD2	CASSVSGGSTDTQYF	TGTGCCAGCAGCGTCAGCGGGGGGAGCACAGATACGCAGTATTTT
TRBV18	TRBJ2-2	-	TRBD1	CASSPQPPGQGNTGELFF	TGTGCCAGCTCACCACAACCTCCGGGACAGGGGAACACCGGGGAGCTGTTTTTT
TRBV19	TRBJ1-1	many	TRBD1	CASSIARGQGAHTEAFF	TGTGCCAGTAGTATTGCGCGGGGACAGGGGGCGCACACTGAAGCTTTCTTT